This is a list of T cell receptor beta chains from one sample in a study of cytomegalovirus exposure and HLA in healthy donors. Method: immunoSEQ multiplex PCR; TCRdb's copy keeps in-frame clones and lacks some. Here the sample spans around 150,000 clones, around 86% being singletons. Sequencing was done on a sample of PBMCs. These receptors originate from a man aged 45 to 65 in good health and CMV-seropositive. Both conserved end residues are part of each CDR3. The D gene is left open where the match is weak. Expanded clones are given a class, and other clones once, few, many or no size at all.

V: TRBV6-6
size: .
J: TRBJ1-2
D: .
CDR3: CASSSRDKDYGYTF
DNA: TGTGCCAGCAGTTCCCGGGACAAGGACTATGGCTACACCTTC

V: TRBV5-4
size: .
J: TRBJ1-2
D: TRBD1
CDR3: CASSLGDSDGYTF
DNA: TGTGCCAGCAGCTTGGGGGACAGTGATGGCTACACCTTC

V: TRBV7-8
size: .
J: TRBJ1-5
D: TRBD1
CDR3: CASSSGGQGNQPQHF
DNA: TGTGCCAGCAGCTCGGGGGGACAGGGGAATCAGCCCCAGCATTTT

V: TRBV18
size: .
J: TRBJ2-7
D: TRBD1
CDR3: CASSPLGQGSHEQYF
DNA: TGTGCCAGCTCACCCCTGGGACAGGGAAGCCACGAGCAGTACTTC

V: TRBV6-1
size: .
J: TRBJ2-7
D: .
CDR3: CASRDRTYEQYF
DNA: TGTGCCAGCAGGGACAGAACCTACGAGCAGTACTTC

V: TRBV28
size: .
J: TRBJ2-7
D: TRBD1
CDR3: CASSFTGAGGKNEQYF
DNA: TGTGCCAGCAGTTTCACAGGGGCAGGGGGAAAGAACGAGCAGTACTTC

V: TRBV7-2
size: .
J: TRBJ1-2
D: .
CDR3: CASSLVTGRNYGYTF
DNA: TGTGCCAGCAGCTTAGTGACAGGCCGAAACTACGGCTACACCTTC

V: TRBV27
size: .
J: TRBJ2-1
D: .
CDR3: CASSFHNYNEQFF
DNA: TGTGCCAGCAGTTTTCACAATTACAATGAGCAGTTCTTC

V: TRBV11-3
size: .
J: TRBJ2-5
D: .
CDR3: CASGENGETQYF
DNA: TGTGCCAGCGGGGAGAACGGGGAGACCCAGTACTTC

V: TRBV19
size: .
J: TRBJ2-1
D: TRBD2
CDR3: CASSIVGSGGPSSYNEQFF
DNA: TGTGCCAGTAGTATAGTGGGTAGCGGGGGACCGAGCTCCTACAATGAGCAGTTCTTC

V: TRBV9
size: .
J: TRBJ1-3
D: .
CDR3: CASSVGHTSSGNTIYF
DNA: TGTGCCAGCAGCGTGGGACACACGAGCTCTGGAAACACCATATATTTT

V: TRBV27
size: .
J: TRBJ1-2
D: .
CDR3: CASSLSTGSYGYTF
DNA: TGTGCCAGCAGTTTATCAACAGGGAGCTATGGCTACACCTTC

V: TRBV5-6
size: .
J: TRBJ1-4
D: .
CDR3: CASSFRGNLVRANEKLFF
DNA: TGTGCCAGCAGCTTTCGGGGTAACTTGGTACGCGCTAATGAAAAACTGTTTTTT

V: TRBV7-6
size: .
J: TRBJ2-7
D: .
CDR3: CASSLQVSYEQYF
DNA: TGTGCCAGCAGCTTACAGGTCTCGTACGAGCAGTACTTC

V: TRBV4-1
size: .
J: TRBJ2-2
D: .
CDR3: CASSHTRDSVTGELFF
DNA: TGCGCCAGCAGCCATACGCGGGACTCGGTCACCGGGGAGCTGTTTTTT

V: TRBV12-5
size: once
J: TRBJ1-1
D: TRBD1
CDR3: CASGPGGSQNTEAFF
DNA: TGTGCTAGTGGTCCAGGGGGTTCCCAGAACACTGAAGCTTTCTTT

V: TRBV28
size: .
J: TRBJ1-1
D: TRBD1
CDR3: CASSAMTGLGTEAFF
DNA: TGTGCCAGCAGTGCCATGACAGGGCTTGGCACTGAAGCTTTCTTT

V: TRBV5-6
size: once
J: TRBJ2-7
D: TRBD1
CDR3: CASSLLGQGTYEQYF
DNA: TGTGCCAGCAGCCTACTCGGACAGGGGACTTACGAGCAGTACTTC

V: TRBV7-9
size: once
J: TRBJ2-6
D: .
CDR3: CASSFARGDRYSGANVLTF
DNA: TGTGCCAGCAGCTTCGCTCGGGGGGACAGGTACTCTGGGGCCAACGTCCTGACTTTC

V: TRBV5-4
size: .
J: TRBJ1-5
D: TRBD1
CDR3: CASSLDPGTGGQPQHF
DNA: TGTGCCAGCAGCTTGGACCCCGGGACAGGGGGTCAGCCCCAGCATTTT

V: TRBV6-5
size: few
J: TRBJ1-3
D: .
CDR3: CASSYSMAAGNTIYF
DNA: TGTGCCAGCAGTTACTCGATGGCTGCCGGAAACACCATATATTTT

V: TRBV4-3
size: few
J: TRBJ1-1
D: .
CDR3: CASSQEPRRTEAFF
DNA: TGCGCCAGCAGCCAAGAACCCAGGAGGACTGAAGCTTTCTTT

V: TRBV15
size: .
J: TRBJ2-7
D: TRBD2
CDR3: CATSTLGLAVGEQYF
DNA: TGTGCCACCAGCACCCTGGGACTAGCGGTAGGCGAGCAGTACTTC

V: TRBV28
size: .
J: TRBJ2-2
D: TRBD2
CDR3: CASSGGGLAAGELFF
DNA: TGTGCCAGCAGTGGAGGGGGACTAGCGGCCGGGGAGCTGTTTTTT

V: TRBV11-2
size: once
J: TRBJ2-7
D: TRBD2
CDR3: CASSFARGSLSSYEQYF
DNA: TGTGCCAGCAGCTTTGCCCGCGGGAGTTTGAGCTCCTACGAGCAGTACTTC

V: TRBV7-2
size: .
J: TRBJ2-5
D: TRBD2
CDR3: CASSLSGGATETQYF
DNA: TGTGCCAGCAGCCTTAGCGGGGGGGCCACGGAGACCCAGTACTTC

V: TRBV7-2
size: .
J: TRBJ2-1
D: .
CDR3: CASSLRRTGNEQFF
DNA: TGTGCCAGCAGCTTAAGACGAACAGGGAATGAGCAGTTCTTC

V: TRBV2
size: .
J: TRBJ1-3
D: .
CDR3: CASKQAGQGNTIYF
DNA: TGTGCCAGCAAGCAAGCAGGGCAAGGAAACACCATATATTTT

V: TRBV6-5
size: once
J: TRBJ2-7
D: TRBD2
CDR3: CASSLYASGYEQYF
DNA: TGTGCCAGCAGTTTGTATGCTAGCGGCTACGAGCAGTACTTC

V: TRBV6-5
size: .
J: TRBJ1-1
D: .
CDR3: CASSYLRRRNTEAFF
DNA: TGTGCCAGCAGTTACTTGCGGCGGCGGAACACTGAAGCTTTCTTT

V: TRBV30
size: .
J: TRBJ2-7
D: .
CDR3: CAWSVGPLTYEQYF
DNA: TGTGCCTGGAGTGTTGGGCCGCTAACCTACGAGCAGTACTTC

V: TRBV11-2
size: .
J: TRBJ2-1
D: TRBD2
CDR3: CASSPELAGFYNEQFF
DNA: TGTGCCAGCAGCCCGGAGCTAGCGGGGTTCTACAATGAGCAGTTCTTC

V: TRBV9
size: .
J: TRBJ2-5
D: TRBD2
CDR3: CASSTPPGTREGTQYF
DNA: TGTGCCAGCAGCACGCCCCCCGGGACTAGAGAAGGGACCCAGTACTTC

V: TRBV6-1
size: once
J: TRBJ1-4
D: .
CDR3: CASSPGSTNEKLFF
DNA: TGTGCCAGCAGTCCGGGATCAACTAATGAAAAACTGTTTTTT

V: TRBV9
size: .
J: TRBJ1-3
D: .
CDR3: CASSVEVVSGNTIYF
DNA: TGTGCCAGCAGCGTAGAAGTAGTCTCTGGAAACACCATATATTTT

V: TRBV5-1
size: .
J: TRBJ1-3
D: .
CDR3: CASSLDGSPGNTIYF
DNA: TGCGCCAGCAGCTTGGATGGCAGTCCTGGAAACACCATATATTTT

V: TRBV5-4
size: few
J: TRBJ1-4
D: .
CDR3: CASSHTEAGMGNEKLFF
DNA: TGTGCCAGCAGCCACACGGAGGCGGGTATGGGGAATGAAAAACTGTTTTTT

V: TRBV6-5
size: .
J: TRBJ1-1
D: .
CDR3: CASGTGRALAEAFF
DNA: TGTGCCAGCGGGACGGGGAGGGCTCTTGCTGAAGCTTTCTTT

V: TRBV28
size: .
J: TRBJ1-2
D: .
CDR3: CASSLLSDYGYTF
DNA: TGTGCCAGCAGTTTACTGTCAGACTATGGCTACACCTTC

V: TRBV12-5
size: .
J: TRBJ1-1
D: .
CDR3: CASGLVRVPGGLYMNTEAFF
DNA: TGTGCTAGTGGTTTGGTACGGGTCCCTGGAGGGCTATACATGAACACTGAAGCTTTCTTT